This is a list of T cell receptor beta chains from one sample in a study of OX40 agonist ivuxolimab in advanced cancers. The table came from immunoSEQ multiplex PCR; TCRdb's copy has only in-frame clones and leaves some out. The repertoire holds roughly 58,000 clones, roughly 84% seen once, with about 0.69% in the top ten. The sample here was CD4+ or CD8+ T cells sorted from blood, taken in a trial of the OX40 agonist ivuxolimab. These receptors were collected from an adult with an advanced solid tumor such as melanoma, head and neck, liver or kidney cancer. Each CDR3 is given with its conserved first and last residue. The D gene is left open where the match is weak. Clone size is not always given. Where it is, it says once, few, many or a class for expanded clones.

d_gene | abundance | j_gene | v_gene | CDR3nt | CDR3aa
- | - | TRBJ1-1 | TRBV11-1 | TGTGCCAGCAGCTTATCTACAGCGATGAACACTGAAGCTTTCTTT | CASSLSTAMNTEAFF
- | - | TRBJ1-5 | TRBV5-5 | TGTGCCAGCAGCTTGGCCGGCAATCAGCCCCAGCATTTT | CASSLAGNQPQHF
- | - | TRBJ1-1 | TRBV5-1 | TGCGCCAGCAGCGAAACAGCTTTCAACACTGAAGCTTTCTTT | CASSETAFNTEAFF
TRBD1 | - | TRBJ1-2 | TRBV28 | TGTGCCAGCAGTTCAGGGGGCGTTTATGGCTACACCTTC | CASSSGGVYGYTF
- | - | TRBJ1-1 | TRBV15 | TGTGCCACCAGCAGAGATCGGGCCTCTGGGATTTTAGCTTTCTTT | CATSRDRASGILAFF
- | - | TRBJ2-4 | TRBV30 | TGTGCCTGGAGTGAAGAGGGAAACCTATTAGCCAAAAACATTCAGTACTTC | CAWSEEGNLLAKNIQYF
- | few | TRBJ1-5 | TRBV28 | TGTGCCAGCAGCCACTACAGTAACAATCAGCCCCAGCATTTT | CASSHYSNNQPQHF
- | - | TRBJ2-7 | TRBV15 | TGTGCCACCAGCAGATGGGGGACTGACAAGCAGTACTTC | CATSRWGTDKQYF
- | - | TRBJ1-2 | TRBV19 | TGTGCCAGTAGCCAGCGGGCAGGCTATGGCTACACCTTC | CASSQRAGYGYTF
- | once | TRBJ2-5 | TRBV6-6 | TGTGCCAGCAGTTCGGACCAAGAGACCCAGTACTTC | CASSSDQETQYF
- | - | TRBJ2-7 | TRBV9 | TGTGCCAGCAGCCCCGATATTGCCAGGGAGCAGTACTTC | CASSPDIAREQYF
TRBD1 | - | TRBJ1-6 | TRBV6-5 | TGTGCCAGCAGTGGACAGGGGGGTGGACCCCTCCACTTT | CASSGQGGGPLHF
TRBD2 | - | TRBJ2-3 | TRBV2 | TGTGCCAGCATGCGGGAGGGCCAGGTACCGCAGTATTTT | CASMREGQVPQYF
TRBD2 | - | TRBJ2-7 | TRBV4-1 | TGCGCCAGCAGCCAAGGGGGCGGGAGGGCCGGCGAGCAGTACTTC | CASSQGGGRAGEQYF
- | - | TRBJ1-1 | TRBV30 | TGTGCCTGGAGTGGACAGTCTGTCGGCACTGAAGCTTTCTTT | CAWSGQSVGTEAFF
- | - | TRBJ2-1 | TRBV27 | TGTGCCAGCAGCCCAAGGGCGTTAGCTTCCTACAATGAGCAGTTCTTC | CASSPRALASYNEQFF
- | - | TRBJ2-5 | TRBV4-3 | TGCGCCAGCAGCCAAGAGCCCTTTCAAGAGACCCAGTACTTC | CASSQEPFQETQYF
- | - | TRBJ2-6 | TRBV5-4 | TGTGCCAGCAGCCAGGGGGGGCCAGGGGAGGGCTCTGGGGCCAACGTCCTGACTTTC | CASSQGGPGEGSGANVLTF
TRBD1 | - | TRBJ1-2 | TRBV11-2 | TGTGCCAGCAGCGCCCTGACAGGGCTGTTGGGCGGCTACACCTTC | CASSALTGLLGGYTF
TRBD1 | - | TRBJ2-7 | TRBV30 | TGTGCCTGGAGCAGGGGGCTCGAGCAGTACTTC | CAWSRGLEQYF
TRBD1 | - | TRBJ2-2 | TRBV2 | TGTGCCATACAGGGGGCAAACACCGGGGAGCTGTTTTTT | CAIQGANTGELFF
- | - | TRBJ1-4 | TRBV7-6 | TGTGCCAGCAGCCCCTTACTCACAATGGGGGCAACTAATGAAAAACTGTTTTTT | CASSPLLTMGATNEKLFF
TRBD1 | - | TRBJ2-5 | TRBV19 | TGTGCCAGTAGTGGATCCGGGACAGCCCAAGAGACCCAGTACTTC | CASSGSGTAQETQYF
TRBD1 | - | TRBJ1-2 | TRBV2 | TGTGCCAGCAGTATAAGTCGGGACAGATCTTCCCACACCTTC | CASSISRDRSSHTF
- | - | TRBJ1-5 | TRBV5-6 | TGTGCCAGCAGCTTGGGGCGGGGACACGGGAGCAATCAGCCCCAGCATTTT | CASSLGRGHGSNQPQHF
TRBD2 | - | TRBJ2-1 | TRBV5-4 | TGTGCCAGCAGCTTGTCACTAGCGGGGGTCAATGAGCAGTTCTTC | CASSLSLAGVNEQFF
- | - | TRBJ1-2 | TRBV18 | TGTGCCAGCTCACCACCGACACGGTCGCATGGCTACACCTTC | CASSPPTRSHGYTF
TRBD2 | once | TRBJ2-1 | TRBV7-2 | TGTGCCAGCAGCTTGTCTAGCGGACACCCTTACAATGAGCAGTTCTTC | CASSLSSGHPYNEQFF
- | - | TRBJ2-1 | TRBV11-2 | TGTGCCAGCAGCTTAATCTCGGTAGCGGTTGACAATGAGCAGTTCTTC | CASSLISVAVDNEQFF
- | few | TRBJ2-1 | TRBV19 | TGTGCCAGTAGTTTACCGGGAGATGGGGGGTTTGAGCAGTTCTTC | CASSLPGDGGFEQFF
- | - | TRBJ2-3 | TRBV18 | TGTGCCAGCTCACCAGGGCTAGCGCCCGATACGCAGTATTTT | CASSPGLAPDTQYF
TRBD2 | - | TRBJ2-1 | TRBV5-4 | TGTGCCAGCAGCTTGTTAGCGGGAGGGCCGGGCAATGAGCAGTTCTTC | CASSLLAGGPGNEQFF
- | - | TRBJ2-7 | TRBV10-3 | TGTGCCATCAGTGAGGTCCCAGGGGGGGATTTTTCGAGCTCCTACGAGCAGTACTTC | CAISEVPGGDFSSSYEQYF
- | - | TRBJ2-1 | TRBV27 | TGTGCCAGCAGCCGGGACCCGGAGGAAGAGCAGTTCTTC | CASSRDPEEEQFF
TRBD1 | - | TRBJ2-7 | TRBV13 | TGTGCCAGCAGCCCGGGACAGGGGGCGGTGCACGAGCAGTACTTC | CASSPGQGAVHEQYF
- | - | TRBJ2-5 | TRBV6-5 | TGTGCCAGCACCGAGGGGTGGGGAGAGACCCAGTACTTC | CASTEGWGETQYF
- | - | TRBJ2-6 | TRBV7-2 | TGTGCCAGCAGCTTATGGGACTCTGGGGCCAACGTCCTGACTTTC | CASSLWDSGANVLTF
- | - | TRBJ1-5 | TRBV4-1 | TGCGCCAGCAGCCGGGCGGGGGACAATCAGCCCCAGCATTTT | CASSRAGDNQPQHF
- | - | TRBJ1-1 | TRBV9 | TGTGCCAGCAGTTTCGGGGGACTGAACACTGAAGCTTTCTTT | CASSFGGLNTEAFF
- | - | TRBJ2-2 | TRBV2 | TGTGCCAGCAATAACAACGGGGAGCTGTTTTTT | CASNNNGELFF
- | - | TRBJ2-3 | TRBV19 | TGTGCCAGTAGTCCCAGGTTCCTCGGGGATACGCAGTATTTT | CASSPRFLGDTQYF
- | - | TRBJ1-2 | TRBV11-1 | TGTGCCAGCAGCTTAGGTACGGACTATGGCTACACCTTC | CASSLGTDYGYTF
TRBD2 | - | TRBJ2-3 | TRBV10-1 | TGCGCCAGCAGTGAGTCGGGCGGAGCGGGGGAGGGAGATACGCAGTATTTT | CASSESGGAGEGDTQYF
- | once | TRBJ1-1 | TRBV18 | TGTGCCAGCTCACCACAGTGGGTTAGTGGGCTGAACACTGAAGCTTTCTTT | CASSPQWVSGLNTEAFF
- | - | TRBJ1-1 | TRBV21-1 | TGTGCCAGCAGAGACACAATTCGCACTGAAGCTTTCTTT | CASRDTIRTEAFF